This TCR beta chain originates from a study of cytomegalovirus exposure and HLA in healthy donors. Across the whole study: Earlier sequencing of about 179 million T cells yielded around 100 million unique TCR beta sequences.

60 Vbeta and 13 Jbeta primers were used in PCR. This table comes from immunoSEQ multiplex PCR, and its TCRdb copy is limited to in-frame clones, with some not included. This table lists 100,000 to 150,000 clones. Germline V lookup: CDR1 MNHEY, CDR2 SVGAGI. The CDR3 runs to 15 residues. The V and J ends lost 6 bases and 7 bases, in that order; junction bases with no gene match: 12. The chain is built from TRBV6-5 and TRBJ2-7; TRBD1 matches 10 bases. Sequenced: PBMCs. The source of this sequence is a man aged 30-40 years in good health and CMV-seronegative. The CDR3, as DNA: TGTGCCAGCAGAGGCCCCGGGACAGGGGCGTGGGAGCAGTACTTC. It translates to CASRGPGTGAWEQYF.